This T cell receptor (beta chain) emerged from a study of T cell repertoires in cytomegalovirus infection. About the study: Public TCR beta signatures indicated both CMV infection and matching HLA type. General study findings and limits: Dominating the ex vivo response were TCR beta clonotypes that were CMV-specific and HLA-C-restricted.

TCRdb itself ran the reads through MiXCR, one entry per CDR3 protein. The sample contains 450,000 to 650,000 distinct CDR3 sequences, 26% of which appear only once. Trimming shortened V by 5 bases and J by 1 base, and 11 bases separated the two germline ends. Germline CDR1 MNHEY, CDR2 SVGAGI. This CDR3 is built from 14 residues. In regard to this clonotype: Antigen: not known.

The chain uses TRBV6-5 and TRBJ1-1; possible D gene TRBD1, 6 bases. Sequencing was performed on PBMCs. This receptor was taken from a human donor in good health (CMV status not recorded). Some clones in this sample may be carry-over from other donors' samples. In DNA form, the CDR3 reads TGTGCCAGCAGTCGGACGACAGGGAACACTGAAGCTTTCTTT. Translating gives CASSRTTGNTEAFF.